This TCR beta chain was recorded in a study of shared clonotypes between healthy human individuals. Cells designated naive CD8 were CD45RO-negative and were positively selected for CCR7, with terminally differentiated effector memory CD45RA+ cells excluded. In germline, CDR1 is SEHNR, CDR2 FQNEAQ (reference sequence). Trimming cost V 4 bases and J 4 bases, with 11 bases left between them. The CDR3 runs to 14 residues. Method: immunoSEQ multiplex PCR; TCRdb's copy keeps in-frame clones and lacks some. The table lists fewer than 1 million clones, 90% to 98% of them singletons. This receptor was taken from a man aged 25-45 years in good health. J is TRBJ1-5 and V is TRBV7-9; D is perhaps TRBD1 (6 bases). The sample comprised naive CD8+ T cells sorted from blood. DNA of the CDR3: TGTGCCAGCAGCTCATACAGGGATAATCAGCCCCAGCATTTT. Translation: CASSSYRDNQPQHF.